Sequencing of this TCR beta chain was carried out in a study of identical twins. TCRdb analysed the 5' RACE reads with MiXCR anew, one entry per CDR3 protein. The top ten hold about 2% of the sample, which has around 670,000 distinct CDR3 sequences, around 6% seen once. J was trimmed by 5 bases and V by 6 bases; bases with no gene match: 11. This CDR3 has 16 residues. Germline V gene data show CDR1 as SEHNR and CDR2 as FQNEAQ (reference sequence). The clonotype comes from a man aged 18 to 29 in good health. The V gene is TRBV7-9, the J gene TRBJ2-3; 10 positions agree with TRBD2. The sample consisted of naive T cells sorted from blood. The CDR3 protein is CASRKTSGRTLDTQYF. The CDR3 region has the DNA TGTGCCAGCAGGAAGACTAGCGGGCGAACCTTAGATACGCAGTATTTT.